Listed below are T cell receptor beta chains from one sample, sequenced in a study of shared clonotypes between healthy human individuals. Produced via immunoSEQ multiplex PCR; TCRdb's table is partial and in-frame only. The sample has approximately 840,000 clones; just over 95% are singletons. The sequencing sample was made of naive CD8+ T cells sorted from blood. All receptors come from a man in his thirties or forties in good health. The CDR3 runs from the conserved cysteine through the conserved F or W. D genes are given only for firm matches. Clone size is given for some rows only: seen once, a few or many times, or a class if the clone is expanded.

TRBV7-2	-	-	TRBJ2-6	CASSLNSYSGANVLTF	TGTGCCAGCAGCTTGAACAGCTACTCTGGGGCCAACGTCCTGACTTTC
TRBV9	TRBD2	-	TRBJ2-5	CASSQGLAGGETQYF	TGTGCCAGCAGTCAGGGACTAGCGGGAGGAGAGACCCAGTACTTC
TRBV25-1	-	-	TRBJ2-2	CASSESGELFF	TGTGCCAGCAGTGAATCTGGGGAGCTGTTTTTT
TRBV6-5	-	-	TRBJ1-2	CASSPRGGAPYGYTF	TGTGCCAGCAGCCCTCGGGGGGGCGCTCCCTATGGCTACACCTTC
TRBV7-9	-	-	TRBJ2-2	CASSLATDTGELFF	TGTGCCAGCAGCTTAGCCACCGACACCGGGGAGCTGTTTTTT
TRBV28	-	-	TRBJ1-1	CASSSRVRGTEAFF	TGTGCCAGCAGTTCCAGGGTGAGGGGCACTGAAGCTTTCTTT
TRBV4-3	-	-	TRBJ1-2	CASSLLREGNYGYTF	TGCGCCAGCAGCCTATTACGGGAGGGAAACTATGGCTACACCTTC
TRBV18	-	-	TRBJ2-4	CASTGLGNRDIQYF	TGTGCCAGTACAGGGTTAGGGAATCGGGACATTCAGTACTTC
TRBV7-9	-	-	TRBJ2-7	CASRAGSDYEQYF	TGTGCCAGCAGGGCGGGGAGTGACTACGAGCAGTACTTC
TRBV14	TRBD2	-	TRBJ2-5	CASSTPRKAGGIKETQYF	TGTGCCAGCAGCACCCCCAGGAAAGCGGGAGGGATTAAAGAGACCCAGTACTTC
TRBV28	-	-	TRBJ2-7	CASSPLLTGSSSYEQYF	TGTGCCAGCAGTCCTCTGTTAACCGGGTCAAGCTCCTACGAGCAGTACTTC
TRBV27	-	-	TRBJ2-1	CATLTRKEQFF	TGTGCCACTCTGACGCGGAAGGAGCAGTTCTTC
TRBV28	-	-	TRBJ2-7	CASSFVRSAVYEQYF	TGTGCCAGCAGTTTCGTCAGGTCCGCTGTCTACGAGCAGTACTTC
TRBV9	TRBD2	-	TRBJ2-2	CASSSPSGRGRNTGELFF	TGTGCCAGCAGCTCGCCTAGCGGGAGGGGAAGAAACACCGGGGAGCTGTTTTTT
TRBV5-4	-	-	TRBJ2-7	CASSLTGTNPYEQYF	TGTGCCAGCAGCTTGACAGGGACGAACCCCTACGAGCAGTACTTC
TRBV7-9	TRBD1	-	TRBJ1-3	CASSVDRGYLAGNTIYF	TGTGCCAGCAGCGTGGACAGGGGGTATTTGGCTGGAAACACCATATATTTT
TRBV18	TRBD2	-	TRBJ2-5	CASSPGLAGVRRETQYF	TGTGCCAGCTCACCTGGACTAGCGGGAGTCAGAAGGGAGACCCAGTACTTC
TRBV6-5	-	-	TRBJ2-5	CASSYSTQDSQETQYF	TGTGCCAGCAGTTACTCTACCCAGGACAGTCAAGAGACCCAGTACTTC
TRBV11-3	TRBD2	-	TRBJ2-7	CASSERRAGGPEEQYF	TGTGCCAGCAGCGAACGAAGAGCGGGAGGGCCGGAAGAGCAGTACTTC
TRBV6-1	TRBD1	-	TRBJ2-7	CASSVMKGAPYEQYF	TGTGCCAGCAGTGTTATGAAGGGGGCACCCTACGAGCAGTACTTC
TRBV9	-	-	TRBJ1-1	CASSLWGNPNTEAFF	TGTGCCAGCAGCCTATGGGGGAACCCGAACACTGAAGCTTTCTTT
TRBV7-6	-	-	TRBJ2-2	CASSSPSYGELFF	TGTGCCAGCAGCTCGCCCTCCTACGGGGAGCTGTTTTTT
TRBV19	-	-	TRBJ2-1	CASSTRQYNEQFF	TGTGCCAGTAGCACCCGACAGTACAATGAGCAGTTCTTC
TRBV11-2	TRBD1	-	TRBJ2-7	CASTATGGVEQYF	TGTGCCAGCACCGCGACAGGGGGCGTCGAGCAGTACTTC
TRBV27	-	-	TRBJ2-4	CLHQGRAKNIQYF	TGTTTACATCAGGGGAGGGCCAAAAACATTCAGTACTTC
TRBV9	-	-	TRBJ2-7	CASSITGGSSYEQYF	TGTGCCAGCTCAATAACGGGCGGCAGCTCCTACGAGCAGTACTTC
TRBV27	-	once	TRBJ2-3	CASSLSDLSGTDTQYF	TGTGCCAGCAGTTTATCCGACTTGTCCGGCACAGATACGCAGTATTTT
TRBV7-9	-	-	TRBJ2-1	CASSPPSLSYNEQFF	TGTGCCAGCAGCCCACCGAGTCTCTCCTACAATGAGCAGTTCTTC
TRBV29-1	-	-	TRBJ1-1	CSATALNAEAFF	TGCAGCGCTACCGCTCTTAACGCTGAAGCTTTCTTT
TRBV27	-	-	TRBJ2-7	CASSLSQGTASYEQYF	TGTGCCAGCAGTTTATCGCAAGGGACGGCCTCCTACGAGCAGTACTTC
TRBV5-1	TRBD2	-	TRBJ2-1	CASSLDPAGDYGYNEQFF	TGCGCCAGCAGCTTGGATCCAGCGGGAGATTATGGGTACAATGAGCAGTTCTTC
TRBV30	-	-	TRBJ2-2	CAWTPIAGELFF	TGTGCCTGGACCCCAATCGCCGGGGAGCTGTTTTTT
TRBV5-4	-	-	TRBJ2-1	CASSLYHRDSSYNEQFF	TGTGCCAGCAGCTTATATCACAGGGATAGCTCCTACAATGAGCAGTTCTTC
TRBV11-2	TRBD1	-	TRBJ1-3	CASSPGQGAAGNTIYF	TGTGCCAGCAGCCCGGGACAGGGGGCGGCTGGAAACACCATATATTTT
TRBV7-9	-	-	TRBJ2-7	CASSSVQGPSYEQYF	TGTGCCAGCAGCTCCGTACAGGGTCCCTCCTACGAGCAGTACTTC
TRBV10-3	-	-	TRBJ1-5	CAISEDRLSNQPQHF	TGTGCCATCAGTGAGGACAGACTTAGCAATCAGCCCCAGCATTTT
TRBV29-1	TRBD2	-	TRBJ2-7	CSVLAGASVEQYF	TGCAGCGTTTTAGCGGGAGCGTCGGTCGAGCAGTACTTC
TRBV5-5	TRBD1	-	TRBJ2-7	CASITGTGYYEQYF	TGTGCCAGCATCACCGGGACAGGCTATTACGAGCAGTACTTC
TRBV7-9	-	once	TRBJ1-5	CASSLRGSNQPQHF	TGTGCCAGCAGCTTAAGGGGAAGCAATCAGCCCCAGCATTTT
TRBV7-9	-	-	TRBJ1-5	CASSLSRQADQPQHF	TGTGCCAGCAGCCTAAGTCGGCAGGCTGATCAGCCCCAGCATTTT
TRBV4-1	-	-	TRBJ1-1	CASSQGAGFNTEAFF	TGCGCCAGCAGCCAAGGCGCAGGGTTTAACACTGAAGCTTTCTTT
TRBV27	-	once	TRBJ2-7	CASSPLGYEQYF	TGTGCCAGCAGTCCACTAGGTTACGAGCAGTACTTC
TRBV9	-	-	TRBJ2-1	CASSVYRGTYNEQFF	TGTGCCAGCAGCGTTTACCGGGGGACCTACAATGAGCAGTTCTTC
TRBV4-1	TRBD1	-	TRBJ2-1	CASSVTGALYNEQFF	TGCGCCAGCAGCGTAACAGGGGCCCTCTACAATGAGCAGTTCTTC
TRBV27	-	-	TRBJ1-3	CASSLDAGSGNTIYF	TGTGCCAGCAGTTTAGACGCAGGGTCTGGAAACACCATATATTTT
TRBV18	TRBD1	-	TRBJ2-7	CASSPRPPGTVPYEQYF	TGTGCCAGCTCACCAAGGCCCCCCGGGACAGTTCCCTACGAGCAGTACTTC
TRBV19	-	-	TRBJ2-7	CASSISSGSSYEQYF	TGTGCCAGTAGTATCTCTTCGGGGAGCTCCTACGAGCAGTACTTC
TRBV4-1	-	-	TRBJ2-3	CASSQVFDFVGGGTDTQYF	TGCGCCAGCAGCCAGGTCTTCGATTTCGTGGGAGGCGGCACAGATACGCAGTATTTT
TRBV7-9	TRBD2	-	TRBJ2-7	CASSQGLGDVSF	TGTGCCAGCAGCCAGGGACTAGGGGATGTGAGCTTC